The sequence of this T cell receptor (beta chain) was determined in a study of shared clonotypes between healthy human individuals. There are 16 residues in the CDR3. Germline assignment: CDR1 SGHTA and CDR2 FQGNSA. The germline V and J ends were trimmed by 1 base and 0 bases, with 12 bases remaining between them. Deep-level running was used for the assay. Every unsorted PBMC PCR replicate was loaded with around 270 ng DNA, 25,000 to 30,000 T cell genomes. On ten immunoSEQ deep assay plates, unsorted PBMC DNA was sequenced. Using immunoSEQ multiplex PCR, the repertoire was profiled, and TCRdb retains in-frame clones only, with some absent. The table records fewer than 550,000 clones, over 60% of them present only once. In unsorted samples, genomic DNA was obtained using 94 million or so PBMCs.

The receptor's source is a woman between 40 and 55 years old in good health. Some clones in this sample may be carry-over from other donors' samples. Input material: PBMCs. This sequence joins TRBV7-2 and TRBJ1-1; D is perhaps TRBD1 (5 bases). CDR3 region: CASSLEQDGMNTEAFF. The CDR3 coding sequence is TGTGCCAGCAGCTTAGAACAGGATGGGATGAACACTGAAGCTTTCTTT.